The 28 T cell receptor beta chains given below trace back to one sample, sequenced in a study of blood T cell repertoires in COVID-19. Using immunoSEQ multiplex PCR, the repertoire was profiled, and TCRdb retains in-frame clones only, with some absent. The table shows about 200,000 clones, with 80% to 90% occurring only once. The sequenced sample was peripheral blood. Receptor source: a woman older than 75 with acute or convalescent COVID-19.

V gene TRBV6-2 or TRBV6-3 combines with J gene TRBJ1-4; D is perhaps TRBD1 (6 bases). CDR1 is MNHEY and CDR2 is SVGEGT in the germline V gene. CDR3 length: 15 residues. V shed 6 bases and J shed 8 bases, with 19 bases lying between them. CDR3 in amino acids: CASSAGGPPREKLFF. In DNA, the CDR3 is TGTGCCAGCAGCGCCGGGGGGCCGCCTAGGGAAAAACTGTTTTTT.

The rearrangement uses TRBV10-3 and TRBJ2-5, with 7 nucleotides matching TRBD1. The CDR3 covers 13 residues. Per germline, CDR1 ENHRY and CDR2 SYGVKD. The V and J ends lost 4 bases and 2 bases, in that order; junction bases with no gene match: 1. DNA for the CDR3: TGTGCCATCAGTGCGGGACAGCAAGAGACCCAGTACTTC. Residues: CAISAGQQETQYF.

This clone was counted once. The gene calls are TRBV3-1 (or the pseudogene TRBV3-2) and TRBJ1-1; a weak D match, TRBD1 (6 bases). CDR3 length: 16 amino acids. Trimming left V 2 bases short and J 5 bases short, with 18 bases between. The germline V gene has CDR1 LGHDT and CDR2 YNNKEL (reference sequence). Written as DNA, the CDR3 is TGTGCCAGCAGCCAACTTGGGACAAGCCCGGGGACTGAAGCTTTCTTT. Amino acids: CASSQLGTSPGTEAFF.

The chain joins TRBV6-2 or TRBV6-3 to TRBJ2-7; the D gene is possibly TRBD2 (5 bases). Trimming stripped 6 bases from V and 6 bases from J, with 15 bases between. The CDR3 is 13 amino acids. CDR1 is MNHEY and CDR2 is SVGEGT in the germline V gene. The CDR3 protein is CASSRLVGGEQYF. CDR3 sequence (DNA): TGTGCCAGCAGCCGGCTAGTTGGAGGCGAGCAGTACTTC.

This chain joins TRBV10-3 and TRBJ2-3; 10 bases fit TRBD2. Germline V gene lookup returns CDR1 ENHRY and CDR2 SYGVKD. CDR3 length: 16 residues. Trimming removed 3 bases from V and 8 bases from J; junction bases left unmatched: 11. In DNA form, the CDR3 reads TGTGCCATCAGTGATATGAGCGGGGGGGATCCGGGTACGCAGTATTTT. This translates into CAISDMSGGDPGTQYF.

The rearrangement uses TRBV19 and TRBJ2-7; TRBD1 agrees at 9 bases. CDR1 is LNHDA, CDR2 SQIVND, per germline (reference sequence). There are 16 residues in the CDR3. Trimming at V came to 6 bases and at J to 3 bases, leaving 12 bases not matched to a gene. CDR3 nucleotides: TGTGCCAGTAGGCGACAAGGGACAGGGAGGAACTACGAGCAGTACTTC. This gives the protein CASRRQGTGRNYEQYF.

The chain uses TRBV3-1 (or the pseudogene TRBV3-2) and TRBJ1-1; TRBD1 matches 7 bases. J gave up 3 bases and V 5 bases, and 3 bases lay outside the gene matches. The V gene's germline CDR1 is LGHDT and CDR2 YNNKEL (reference sequence). The CDR3 runs 13 residues. In DNA, the CDR3 is TGTGCCAGCAGCGCCAGGGGGGACACTGAAGCTTTCTTT. It is translated as CASSARGDTEAFF.

This rearrangement joins TRBV24-1 to TRBJ2-3; D unresolved. This CDR3 has 16 amino acids. The V gene's germline CDR1 is KGHDR and CDR2 SFDVKD. Deletions cut 0 bases from V and 0 bases from J, with 9 bases between. The CDR3 DNA is TGTGCCACCAGTGATTTGCATAGTCCTAGCACAGATACGCAGTATTTT. Translation: CATSDLHSPSTDTQYF.

In its sample, this clone was seen a few times. This chain joins TRBV6-5 and TRBJ1-2; TRBD1 is a possible D gene (5 bases). The CDR3 is made up of 13 amino acids. Trimming left V 5 bases short and J 8 bases short, with 15 bases between. Germline CDR1 MNHEY, CDR2 SVGAGI. The CDR3 DNA sequence: TGTGCCAGCAGTACCCCGAGGGACTGGGGCTACACCTTC. Protein product: CASSTPRDWGYTF.

This clone showed up just once. J is TRBJ2-2 and V is TRBV6-5, with 7 bases fitting TRBD1. Germline V gene sequence: CDR1 MNHEY, CDR2 SVGAGI. The length of the CDR3 is 15 residues. V shed 7 bases and J 0 bases; nucleotides not matched to a gene: 5. DNA of the CDR3: TGTGCCAGCACCCGAGGGGGCGCGAACACCGGGGAGCTGTTTTTT. It encodes CASTRGGANTGELFF.

This chain joins TRBV6-5 and TRBJ2-3, with 7 bases matching TRBD1. Trimming cost V 6 bases and J 4 bases; bases outside gene matches: 7. Looked up from germline, CDR1 is MNHEY and CDR2 is SVGAGI. The CDR3 has 14 residues. The CDR3 DNA reads TGTGCCAGCAGCCCGACAGGGATCCCAGATACGCAGTATTTT. This encodes CASSPTGIPDTQYF.

The genes are TRBV27 and TRBJ2-7, with TRBD1 matching 9 bases. In germline, CDR1 is MNHEY, CDR2 SMNVEV (reference sequence). The CDR3 length is 15 residues. Germline trimming cut 6 bases from V and 5 bases from J; bases unmatched to any gene: 11. The CDR3 DNA is TGTGCCAGCAGCCTTCGGACAGGGGTGGGCAACGAGCAGTACTTC. It encodes CASSLRTGVGNEQYF.

The V and J genes are TRBV29-1 and TRBJ1-4, with 9 bases lining up with TRBD1. Germline CDR1 and CDR2: SQVTM and ANQGSEA. This CDR3 has 16 amino acids. J gave up 5 bases and V 4 bases, and 11 bases lay outside the gene matches. CDR3 sequence reads: CSVGGQGMGGNEKLFF. For the CDR3, the DNA is TGCAGCGTTGGCGGACAGGGGATGGGGGGAAATGAAAAACTGTTTTTT. Variable domain in full (rest from reference TRBV29-1 and TRBJ1-4): SAVISQKPSRDICQRGTSLTIQCQVDSQVTMMFWYRQQPGQSLTLIATANQGSEATYESGFVIDKFPISRPNLTFSTLTVSNMSPEDSSIYLCSVGGQGMGGNEKLFFGSGTQLSVL.

The J gene is TRBJ1-3, the V gene TRBV7-3; 11 bases match TRBD1. The CDR3 is 18 residues long. Losses at the gene ends were 5 bases for V and 4 bases for J; bases not matched to a gene: 13. The V gene's germline CDR1 is SGHTA and CDR2 FQGTGA. CDR3 DNA: TGTGCCAGCAGCGTCGGCCCCCCCGGGACAGGGGGAGGAAACACCATATATTTT. Amino acids: CASSVGPPGTGGGNTIYF.

The CDR3: CASSSTPPRTEAFF. The CDR3 bases are TGTGCCAGTAGTTCTACACCACCGAGGACTGAAGCTTTCTTT. This chain links TRBV19 with TRBJ1-1; D is ambiguous. Germline V gene data show CDR1 as LNHDA and CDR2 as SQIVND (reference sequence). Trimming shortened V by 5 bases and J by 5 bases, and 15 bases separated the two germline ends. The CDR3 spans 14 residues. Using reference TRBV19 and TRBJ1-1 for the parts outside the CDR3, the full variable domain is DGGITQSPKYLFRKEGQNVTLSCEQNLNHDAMYWYRQDPGQGLRLIYYSQIVNDFQKGDIAEGYSVSREKKESFPLTVTSAQKNPTAFYLCASSSTPPRTEAFFGQGTRLTVV.

This rearrangement joins TRBV5-5 to TRBJ2-1, with a weak D call TRBD1 (6 bases). The V and J ends lost 4 bases and 3 bases respectively, with 11 bases between them. The CDR3 covers 14 residues. CDR1 and CDR2 from the germline V gene are SGHKS and YYEKEE (reference sequence). The CDR3 nucleotides read TGTGCCAGCAGCCTTACAGGGCTCTACAATGAGCAGTTCTTC. Protein: CASSLTGLYNEQFF.

In this sample, this clone turned up once. CDR3 amino acids: CASSETRRETDTQYF. The CDR3, as DNA: TGTGCCAGCTCAGAGACTAGGCGGGAGACAGATACGCAGTATTTT. The chain couples TRBV18 to TRBJ2-3; 7 bases are a match to TRBD2. This CDR3 has 15 amino acids. The germline gives CDR1 KGHSH, CDR2 LQKENI. Losses at the gene ends were 5 bases for V and 3 bases for J; bases not matched to a gene: 8.

The table lists this clone with a few counts. The chain carries TRBV6-6 and TRBJ1-3; the D is unclear. With 1 base removed from V and 4 bases from J, the gap between germline ends came to 8 bases. CDR1 and CDR2 from the germline V gene are MNHNY and SVGAGI (reference sequence). There are 14 residues in the CDR3. This CDR3 is CASSYFAGGNTIYF. Written as DNA, the CDR3 is TGTGCCAGCAGTTACTTTGCGGGAGGAAACACCATATATTTT.

V and J are TRBV11-3 and TRBJ1-1, with TRBD1 identical over 7 bases. Germline V gene data show CDR1 as SGHNT and CDR2 as YENEEA. J lost 2 bases, V lost 0 bases, and 12 bases had no gene match. CDR3 size: 18 residues. CDR3 in DNA: TGTGCCAGCAGCTTAGAACTCATCGACAGGGTAGGAAACACTGAAGCTTTCTTT. Translating it yields CASSLELIDRVGNTEAFF.

This chain joins TRBV19 and TRBJ2-3, with 12 bases lining up with TRBD2. This CDR3 contains 15 residues. The junction had 4 bases not matched to a gene; V was cut back by 6 bases and J by 3 bases. CDR1 is LNHDA, CDR2 SQIVND, per germline (reference sequence). The CDR3 sequence: CASRETSGSTDTQYF. CDR3 nucleotide sequence: TGTGCCAGTAGAGAGACTAGCGGGAGTACAGATACGCAGTATTTT. The full variable domain, completed using reference TRBV19 and TRBJ2-3, is DGGITQSPKYLFRKEGQNVTLSCEQNLNHDAMYWYRQDPGQGLRLIYYSQIVNDFQKGDIAEGYSVSREKKESFPLTVTSAQKNPTAFYLCASRETSGSTDTQYFGPGTRLTVL.

This chain connects TRBV6-6 to TRBJ1-1, with 9 bases aligning to TRBD1. Germline V gene data show CDR1 as MNHNY and CDR2 as SVGAGI (reference sequence). CDR3 length: 15 amino acids. V gave up 6 bases and J gave up 3 bases; unmatched junction bases: 8. In DNA, the CDR3 is TGTGCCAGCAGGTCGTTCGGGACAGGGCACACTGAAGCTTTCTTT. As protein: CASRSFGTGHTEAFF.

The rearrangement uses TRBV6-5 and TRBJ1-2; 8 bases match TRBD1. Per germline, CDR1 MNHEY and CDR2 SVGAGI. This CDR3 is 14 amino acids long. J was trimmed by 2 bases and V by 7 bases; bases with no gene match: 6. This chain's CDR3 is CASTGQGGNYGYTF. The CDR3, as DNA: TGTGCCAGCACTGGACAGGGTGGGAACTATGGCTACACCTTC.

The rearrangement joins TRBV7-2 to TRBJ1-2; 8 bases are a match to TRBD1. The germline V gene has CDR1 SGHTA and CDR2 FQGNSA. The CDR3 is 17 amino acids. J was trimmed by 5 bases and V by 1 base; bases with no gene match: 12. CDR3 region: CASSLGGGTGGLYGYTF. Here the CDR3 DNA reads TGTGCCAGCAGCTTAGGAGGGGGGACAGGTGGCCTTTATGGCTACACCTTC.

In DNA, the CDR3 is TGTGCCAGCAGCCCGGTCGGCGGCGGGAGCACTGAAGCTTTCTTT. This sequence encodes CASSPVGGGSTEAFF. The gene calls are TRBV7-2 and TRBJ1-1; D unresolved. This CDR3 is 15 amino acids long. The V and J ends lost 5 bases and 4 bases respectively, with 17 bases between them. Looked up from germline, CDR1 is SGHTA and CDR2 is FQGNSA.

This chain uses TRBV3-1 (or the pseudogene TRBV3-2) with TRBJ2-1; 11 nucleotides match TRBD2. Per the germline V gene, CDR1 is LGHDT and CDR2 is YNNKEL (reference sequence). CDR3 length: 16 amino acids. V gave up 2 bases and J gave up 2 bases; unmatched junction bases: 2. CDR3 residues: CASSQWGLAAYNEQFF. The CDR3 DNA reads as TGTGCCAGCAGCCAATGGGGACTAGCGGCCTACAATGAGCAGTTCTTC.

This rearrangement joins TRBV18 to TRBJ1-5; 10 bases are shared with TRBD1. V was pared by 5 bases and J by 7 bases, with 8 bases of the junction left unmatched. The CDR3 sequence is 15 residues long. CDR1 and CDR2 from the germline V gene are KGHSH and LQKENI. The CDR3 spells CASSISGTGEQPQHF. CDR3 coding DNA: TGTGCCAGCTCAATTTCCGGGACAGGGGAACAGCCCCAGCATTTT.

The chain uses TRBV25-1 and TRBJ2-1; D is perhaps TRBD2 (6 bases). The V end lost 6 bases, the J end lost 4 bases, and 19 bases lay between the germline ends. The CDR3 totals 16 residues. Germline-derived CDR1 and CDR2 are MGHDK and SYGVNS. CDR3 bases: TGTGCCAGCAGATCGGGACTCGGCCCCCGATACAATGAGCAGTTCTTC. Encoded protein: CASRSGLGPRYNEQFF.

This sequence joins TRBV11-3 and TRBJ1-4; D is unresolved. V was pared by 2 bases and J by 10 bases, with 11 bases between. This CDR3 has 13 residues. In germline, CDR1 is SGHNT, CDR2 YENEEA. The CDR3: CASSLTHGGKLFF. In DNA form, the CDR3 reads TGTGCCAGCAGCTTAACTCACGGAGGAAAACTGTTTTTT.